Listed here are 8 T cell receptor beta chains from one sample, sequenced in a study of T cell responses to AZD1222 COVID-19 vaccine. The repertoire was sequenced with immunoSEQ multiplex PCR; TCRdb's copy has only in-frame clones and lacks some. The table has roughly 78,000 clones, roughly four fifths seen once. The sequencing used peripheral blood, collected on day 0 of AZD1222 vaccination. These receptors came from an adult in good health.

The V call is TRBV5-1, the J call TRBJ2-1; D may correspond to TRBD1 or TRBD2 (6 bases each). Germline assignment: CDR1 SGHRS and CDR2 YFSETQ. This CDR3 is 15 amino acids long. V dropped 0 bases and J dropped 5 bases, with 12 bases sitting between them. CDR3 in amino acids: CASSLAGGLNNEQFF. The CDR3, as DNA: TGCGCCAGCAGCTTGGCCGGGGGCCTAAACAATGAGCAGTTCTTC.

The chain has TRBV11-2 and TRBJ1-6, with 10 bases aligning to TRBD1. This CDR3 contains 14 residues. Germline CDR1 and CDR2: SGHAT and FQNNGV. V shed 1 base, J shed 11 bases, and the junction held 2 bases outside the gene matches. The CDR3 is CASSLGTGGTPLHF. The CDR3 DNA is TGTGCCAGCAGCTTAGGGACAGGGGGAACACCCCTCCACTTT.

V gene TRBV27 combines with J gene TRBJ2-6; D assignment may be TRBD1 or TRBD2 (7 bases each). V was shortened by 5 bases and J by 0 bases, with 20 bases between the two germline ends. Germline values: CDR1 MNHEY, CDR2 SMNVEV (reference sequence). The CDR3 length is 19 residues. Here the CDR3 reads CASSPRGGRTPSGANVLTF. DNA for the CDR3: TGTGCCAGCAGTCCCAGGGGGGGACGGACCCCCTCTGGGGCCAACGTCCTGACTTTC.

The rearrangement joins TRBV9 to TRBJ2-5, with 9 bases aligning to TRBD2. The CDR3 runs 15 residues. In germline, CDR1 is SGDLS, CDR2 YYNGEE. V gave up 0 bases and J gave up 4 bases; unmatched junction bases: 4. The CDR3 protein is CASSVGLAGSETQYF. As DNA, the CDR3 is TGTGCCAGCAGCGTAGGGCTAGCGGGATCAGAGACCCAGTACTTC.

CDR3 DNA: TGTGCCAGCAGCCGCGCGCCCACAGGGAACATCGCCGAGCAGTACTTC. Translation: CASSRAPTGNIAEQYF. The J gene is TRBJ2-7, the V gene TRBV11-2; D possibly corresponds to TRBD1 (6 bases). CDR1 is SGHAT and CDR2 is FQNNGV in the germline V gene. The V end was cut by 5 bases, the J end by 6 bases, with 23 bases between. The CDR3 runs to 16 residues.

The CDR3 region is CASSLDREGNNEQFF. The CDR3 region has the DNA TGTGCCAGCAGCTTAGATCGGGAAGGGAACAATGAGCAGTTCTTC. The genes are TRBV11-2 and TRBJ2-1; weak D call: TRBD2 (5 bases). Deletions cut 0 bases from V and 5 bases from J, with 11 bases between. This CDR3 is 15 amino acids long. Germline V lookup: CDR1 SGHAT, CDR2 FQNNGV.

The rearrangement links TRBV10-3 to TRBJ2-3; 13 bases are a match to TRBD2. Germline V gene data show CDR1 as ENHRY and CDR2 as SYGVKD. CDR3 length equals 17 residues. J gave up 2 bases and V 6 bases, and 8 bases lay outside the gene matches. The CDR3 DNA is TGTGCCATCAGGCCCTCCGGGACTAGCGGGGCCACAGATACGCAGTATTTT. Translated, it gives CAIRPSGTSGATDTQYF.

The chain links TRBV3-1 (or the pseudogene TRBV3-2) to TRBJ2-1; 9 bases are a match to TRBD2. Germline V gives CDR1 LGHDT, CDR2 YNNKEL (reference sequence). V was clipped by 1 base and J by 15 bases; unmatched bases: 13. The CDR3 extends over 15 amino acids. The CDR3 DNA follows: TGTGCCAGCAGCCAAGGGTTTGCGGGAGGGCCGGGAAGGTTCTTC. It codes for CASSQGFAGGPGRFF.